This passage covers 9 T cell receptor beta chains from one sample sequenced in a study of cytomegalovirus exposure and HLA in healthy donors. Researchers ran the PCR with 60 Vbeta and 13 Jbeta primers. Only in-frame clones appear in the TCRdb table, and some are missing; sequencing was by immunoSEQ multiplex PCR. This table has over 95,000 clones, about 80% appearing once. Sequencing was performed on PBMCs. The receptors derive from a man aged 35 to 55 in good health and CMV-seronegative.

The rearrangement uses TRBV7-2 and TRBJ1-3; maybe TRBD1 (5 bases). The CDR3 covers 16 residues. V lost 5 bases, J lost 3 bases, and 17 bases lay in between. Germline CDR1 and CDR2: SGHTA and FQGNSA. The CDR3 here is CASSTSRGAGGNTIYF. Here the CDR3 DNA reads TGTGCCAGCAGCACATCAAGGGGCGCCGGTGGAAACACCATATATTTT.

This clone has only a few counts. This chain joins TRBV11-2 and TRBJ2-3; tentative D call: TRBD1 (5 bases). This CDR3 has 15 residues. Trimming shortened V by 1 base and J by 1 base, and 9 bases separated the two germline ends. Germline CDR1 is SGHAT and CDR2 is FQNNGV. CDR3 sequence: CASSLVLGGTDTQYF. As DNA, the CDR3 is TGTGCCAGCAGCTTAGTCTTAGGGGGCACAGATACGCAGTATTTT. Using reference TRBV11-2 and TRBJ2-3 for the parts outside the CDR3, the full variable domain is EAGVAQSPRYKIIEKRQSVAFWCNPISGHATLYWYQQILGQGPKLLIQFQNNGVVDDSQLPKDRFSAERLKGVDSTLKIQPAKLEDSAVYLCASSLVLGGTDTQYFGPGTRLTVL.

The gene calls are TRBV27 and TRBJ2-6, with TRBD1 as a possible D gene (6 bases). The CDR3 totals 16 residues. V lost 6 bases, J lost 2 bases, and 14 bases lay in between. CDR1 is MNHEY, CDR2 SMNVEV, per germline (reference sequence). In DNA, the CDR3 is TGTGCCAGCAGAAATAAACAGGGTGCTGGGGCCAACGTCCTGACTTTC. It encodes CASRNKQGAGANVLTF.

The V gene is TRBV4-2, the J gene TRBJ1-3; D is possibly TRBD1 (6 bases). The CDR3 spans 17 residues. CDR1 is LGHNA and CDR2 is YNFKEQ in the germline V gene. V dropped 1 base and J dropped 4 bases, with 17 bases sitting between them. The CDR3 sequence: CASSQAGRGGAGNTIYF. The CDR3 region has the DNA TGTGCCAGCAGCCAAGCGGGCCGGGGGGGCGCGGGAAACACCATATATTTT.

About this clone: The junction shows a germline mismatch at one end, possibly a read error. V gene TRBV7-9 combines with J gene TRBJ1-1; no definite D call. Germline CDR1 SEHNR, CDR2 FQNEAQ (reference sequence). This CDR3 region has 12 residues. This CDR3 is CSSSSPPGEAFF. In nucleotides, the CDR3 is TGTTCCAGCAGCTCCCCCCCGGGAGAGGCTTTCTTT.

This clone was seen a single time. CDR3 sequence reads: CASSQESDRGNEKLFF. Written as DNA, the CDR3 is TGCGCCAGCAGCCAAGAATCGGACAGGGGGAATGAAAAACTGTTTTTT. This chain links TRBV4-3 with TRBJ1-4; TRBD1 aligns across 10 bases. CDR1 LGHNA and CDR2 YSLEER come from the germline V gene. Losses at the gene ends were 0 bases for V and 5 bases for J; bases not matched to a gene: 3. This CDR3 contains 16 residues.

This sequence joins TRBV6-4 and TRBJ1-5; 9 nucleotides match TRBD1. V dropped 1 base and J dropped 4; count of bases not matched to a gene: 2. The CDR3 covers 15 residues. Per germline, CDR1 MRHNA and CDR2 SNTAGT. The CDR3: CASSDYRGLNQPQHF. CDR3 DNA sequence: TGTGCCAGCAGTGACTACAGGGGGCTTAATCAGCCCCAGCATTTT.

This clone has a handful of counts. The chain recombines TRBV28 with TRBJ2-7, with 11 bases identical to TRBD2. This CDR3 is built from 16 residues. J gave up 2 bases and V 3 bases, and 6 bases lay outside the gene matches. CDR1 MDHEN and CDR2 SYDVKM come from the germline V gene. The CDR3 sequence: CASSFPLAGGTYEQYF. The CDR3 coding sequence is TGTGCCAGCAGTTTCCCCTTAGCGGGAGGGACCTACGAGCAGTACTTC.

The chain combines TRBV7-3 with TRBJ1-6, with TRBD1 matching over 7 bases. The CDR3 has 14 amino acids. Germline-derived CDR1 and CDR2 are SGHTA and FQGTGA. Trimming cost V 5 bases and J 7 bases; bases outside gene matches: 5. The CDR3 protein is CASSGGTVNSPLHF. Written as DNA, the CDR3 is TGTGCCAGCAGCGGAGGGACAGTGAATTCACCCCTCCACTTT.